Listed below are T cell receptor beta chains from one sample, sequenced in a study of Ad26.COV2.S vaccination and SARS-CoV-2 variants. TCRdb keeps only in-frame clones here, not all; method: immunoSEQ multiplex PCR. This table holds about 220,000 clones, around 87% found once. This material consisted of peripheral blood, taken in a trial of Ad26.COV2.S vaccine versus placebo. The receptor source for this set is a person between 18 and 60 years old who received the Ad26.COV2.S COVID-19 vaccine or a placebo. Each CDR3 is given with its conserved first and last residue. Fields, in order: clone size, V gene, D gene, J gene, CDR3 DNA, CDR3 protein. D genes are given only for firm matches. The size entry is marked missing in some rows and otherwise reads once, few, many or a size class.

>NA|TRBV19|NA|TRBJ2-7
TGTGCCAGTAGTATAGGCAGGGCCTACGAGCAGTACTTC
CASSIGRAYEQYF
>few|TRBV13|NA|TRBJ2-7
TGTGCCAGCAGCTCAACGGGACGGTCGTCAGAGCAGTACTTC
CASSSTGRSSEQYF
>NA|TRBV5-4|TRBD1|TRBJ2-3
TGTGCCAGCAGTTGGACAGGGGAGGATACGCAGTATTTT
CASSWTGEDTQYF
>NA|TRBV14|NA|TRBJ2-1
TGTGCCAGCAGCCAAGAAATGGTGGAAGAGCAGTTCTTC
CASSQEMVEEQFF
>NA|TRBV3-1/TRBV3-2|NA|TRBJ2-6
TGTGCCAGCAGCCAAGAAGTGGGTGGGGCCAACGTCCTGACTTTC
CASSQEVGGANVLTF
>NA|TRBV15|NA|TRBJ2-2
TGTGCCACCAGCGGGGGGCGGGGGAACACCGGGGAGCTGTTTTTT
CATSGGRGNTGELFF
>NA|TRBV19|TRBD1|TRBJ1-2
TGTGCCAGTAGTACCGACGCCGGGACAGGGGAAGTCTATGGCTACACCTTC
CASSTDAGTGEVYGYTF
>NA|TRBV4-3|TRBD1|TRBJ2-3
TGCGCCAGCAGCCCTAGGACAGGGAGAGATACGCAGTATTTT
CASSPRTGRDTQYF
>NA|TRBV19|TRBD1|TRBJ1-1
TGTGCCAGTAGTATACCGGGACAGGGGGCGAGAGACACTGAAGCTTTCTTT
CASSIPGQGARDTEAFF
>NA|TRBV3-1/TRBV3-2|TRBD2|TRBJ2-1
TGTGCCAGCACCCCTCACGGAGCGGGGGGTAGCTCCTACAATGAGCAGTTCTTC
CASTPHGAGGSSYNEQFF
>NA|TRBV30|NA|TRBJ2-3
TGTGCCTGGAGTGTTGGCTTCTCAAATGGGCAGTATTTT
CAWSVGFSNGQYF
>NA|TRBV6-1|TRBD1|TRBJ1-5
TGTGCCAGCAGTGAACGGCGGACAGGGATAGCCCAGCATTTT
CASSERRTGIAQHF
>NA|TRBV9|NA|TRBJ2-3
TGTGCCAGCAGCGGAGGAGATACGCAGTATTTT
CASSGGDTQYF
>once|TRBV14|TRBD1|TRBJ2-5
TGTGCCAGCAGCCGCCAAGGGGGCCCCGAGCGGACCCAGTACTTC
CASSRQGGPERTQYF
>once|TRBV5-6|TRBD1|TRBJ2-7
TGTGCCAGCAGCTTGGGGGGACAGGGTCCCTACGAGCAGTACTTC
CASSLGGQGPYEQYF
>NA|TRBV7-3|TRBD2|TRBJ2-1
TGTGCCAGCAGCCCCTTAGCGGGAGTCGGATACAATGAGCAGTTCTTC
CASSPLAGVGYNEQFF
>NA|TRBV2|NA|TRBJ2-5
TGTGCCCCAGGGGCCCGTGACCAAGAGACCCAGTACTTC
CAPGARDQETQYF
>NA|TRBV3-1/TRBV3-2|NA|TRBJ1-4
TGTGCCAGCAGCCAAGATAATGCCGGGAAACTGTTTTTT
CASSQDNAGKLFF
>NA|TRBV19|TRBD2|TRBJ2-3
TGTGCCAGCCTCCTAAGAGCGGGAGTTGGAGATACGCAGTATTTT
CASLLRAGVGDTQYF
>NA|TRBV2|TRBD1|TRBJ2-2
TGTGCCAGCAGTCCTGGACAGGGTTTTACCGGGGAGCTGTTTTTT
CASSPGQGFTGELFF
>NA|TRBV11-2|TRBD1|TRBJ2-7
TGTGCCAGCAGTCCGGGACAGGGGCTCGAGCAGTACTTC
CASSPGQGLEQYF
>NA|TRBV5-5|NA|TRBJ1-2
TGTGCCAGCAGCTCCCGGACACTGGGTGGCTACACCTTC
CASSSRTLGGYTF
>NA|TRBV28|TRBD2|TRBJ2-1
TGTGCCAGCAGTGAGGGACTAGGGGTCAATGAGCAGTTCTTC
CASSEGLGVNEQFF
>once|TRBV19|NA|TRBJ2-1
TGTGCCAGTAGTAGACAGCACCGGGATGAGCAGTTCTTC
CASSRQHRDEQFF
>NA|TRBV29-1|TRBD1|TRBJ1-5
TGCAGCGCCGTGACAGGGGGCGGTGATCAGCCCCAGCATTTT
CSAVTGGGDQPQHF
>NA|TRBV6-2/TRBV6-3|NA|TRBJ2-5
TGTGCCAGCAGTTACTCAGCTGGGTTGGAGACCCAGTACTTC
CASSYSAGLETQYF
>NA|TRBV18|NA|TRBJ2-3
TGTGCCAGCTCACCTGCAGGGGGCACAGATACGCAGTATTTT
CASSPAGGTDTQYF
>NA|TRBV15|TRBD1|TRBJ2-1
TGTGCCACCAGCAGATCCTCCGGGACAGGGAATGAGCAGTTCTTC
CATSRSSGTGNEQFF
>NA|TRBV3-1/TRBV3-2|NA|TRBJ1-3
TGTGCCAGCAGACCCACCGGGGGGGCTGGAAACACCATATATTTT
CASRPTGGAGNTIYF
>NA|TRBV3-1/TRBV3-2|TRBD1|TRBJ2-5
TGTGCCAGCAGCCAACCCGGGACAGGGGACCAAGAGACCCAGTACTTC
CASSQPGTGDQETQYF
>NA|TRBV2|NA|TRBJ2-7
TGTGCCAGCAGTGGCCCCGAGCAGTACTTC
CASSGPEQYF
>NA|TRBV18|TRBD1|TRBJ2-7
TGTGCCAGCTCACCACTAGACAGGGCCGAGCAGTACTTC
CASSPLDRAEQYF
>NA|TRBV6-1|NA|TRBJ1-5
TGTGCCAGCAGTGCCGGGGGCCTGGCGTCCTTTCAGCCCCAGCATTTT
CASSAGGLASFQPQHF
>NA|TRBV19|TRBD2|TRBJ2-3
TGTGCCAGTAGTATAGGAACTAGCGGGAGAGTGGATACGCAGTATTTT
CASSIGTSGRVDTQYF
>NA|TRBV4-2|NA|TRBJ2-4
TGTGCCAGCAGCCAAGACAAAAACATTCAGTACTTC
CASSQDKNIQYF
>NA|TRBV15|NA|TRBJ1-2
TGTGCCACCAGCAGAGATGGGGGCTACACCTTC
CATSRDGGYTF
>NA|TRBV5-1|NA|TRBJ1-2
TGCGCCAGCAGCTTGGTTTTGTCTGGTTCGGCTGGCTACACCTTC
CASSLVLSGSAGYTF
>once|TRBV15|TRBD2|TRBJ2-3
TGTGCCACCAGCGGGGATCTCCGACTAGCGGGTAGCACAGATACGCAGTATTTT
CATSGDLRLAGSTDTQYF
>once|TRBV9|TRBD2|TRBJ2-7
TGTGCCAGCAGCTCCACGGGACGGGGGGACTCCTACGAGCAGTACTTC
CASSSTGRGDSYEQYF
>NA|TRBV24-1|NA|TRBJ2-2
TGTGCCACCAGTGATCCCGGCAGACGGGGAGACACCGGGGAGCTGTTTTTT
CATSDPGRRGDTGELFF
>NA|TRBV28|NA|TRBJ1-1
TGTGCCAGCGGGAAGAACACTGAAGCTTTCTTT
CASGKNTEAFF
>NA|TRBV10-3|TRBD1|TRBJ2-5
TGTGCCATCAGCCTGACAGGGGGGGAGACCCAGTACTTC
CAISLTGGETQYF
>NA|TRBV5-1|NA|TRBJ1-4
TGCGCCAGCGCTCCAGGGTTCGAGTGGACTAATGAAAAACTGTTTTTT
CASAPGFEWTNEKLFF
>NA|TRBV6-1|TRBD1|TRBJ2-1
TGTGCCAGCAGTGACACAGGGGGTGCCTACAATGAGCAGTTCTTC
CASSDTGGAYNEQFF
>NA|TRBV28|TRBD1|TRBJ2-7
TGTGCCAGCAGTTTCCCTATCCGACTGACAGGGTCCTACGAGCAGTACTTC
CASSFPIRLTGSYEQYF
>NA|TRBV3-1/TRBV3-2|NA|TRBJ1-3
TGTGCCAGCAGCCTGGGTGGAAACACCATATATTTT
CASSLGGNTIYF
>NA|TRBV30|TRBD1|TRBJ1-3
TGTGCCTGGAGTGTAGGGGGCGCGGGTGGAAACACCATATATTTT
CAWSVGGAGGNTIYF
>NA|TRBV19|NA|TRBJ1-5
TGTGCCAGTAGTATTGTCGCCATTCGTCAGCCCCAGCATTTT
CASSIVAIRQPQHF
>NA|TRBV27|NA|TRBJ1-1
TGTGCCAGCAGTTTCCGGGGGCCGAACACTGAAGCTTTCTTT
CASSFRGPNTEAFF
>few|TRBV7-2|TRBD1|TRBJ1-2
TGTGCCAGCGTGCCCAGTGGGACAGGGGACTATGGCTACACCTTC
CASVPSGTGDYGYTF
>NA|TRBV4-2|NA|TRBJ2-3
TGTGCCAGCAGCCCTCCTACAGATACGCAGTATTTT
CASSPPTDTQYF
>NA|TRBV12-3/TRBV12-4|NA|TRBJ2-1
TGTGCCAGCAGTTCCGGGACCCCCAATGAGCAGTTCTTC
CASSSGTPNEQFF
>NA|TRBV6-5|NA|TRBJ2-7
TGTGCCAGCAGTTACACGGGCTACGAGCAGTACTTC
CASSYTGYEQYF
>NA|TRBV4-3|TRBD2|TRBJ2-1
TGCGCCAGCAGCCAAGAAGTAGGGCCGGGACTAGCGGTCCTTGAGCAGTTCTTC
CASSQEVGPGLAVLEQFF
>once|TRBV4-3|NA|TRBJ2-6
TGCGCCAGCAGCCAAGTGGGCAGTCTAAACTCTGGGGCCAACGTCCTGACTTTC
CASSQVGSLNSGANVLTF
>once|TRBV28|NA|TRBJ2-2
TGTGCCAGCAGCGGGACACCGAACACCGGGGAGCTGTTTTTT
CASSGTPNTGELFF
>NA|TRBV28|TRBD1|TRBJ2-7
TGTGCCAGCAGCAAGAGGGGGCGGAAGAACGAGCAGTACTTC
CASSKRGRKNEQYF